Sequencing of this TCR beta chain was carried out in a study of blood T cell repertoires in COVID-19. There are 14 residues in the CDR3. Germline trimming cut 6 bases from V and 4 bases from J; bases unmatched to any gene: 4. Germline V gives CDR1 MNHEY, CDR2 SVGAGI. The table came from immunoSEQ multiplex PCR; TCRdb's copy has only in-frame clones and leaves some out. Here the sample spans over 110,000 clones, roughly 80% being singletons. This clonotype was obtained from a man in his forties or fifties with acute COVID-19. The sequenced sample consisted of PBMCs or T cells enriched from blood (not recorded which). The chain carries TRBV6-5 and TRBJ2-7; TRBD1 matches at 12 bases. This CDR3 is CASRRGQGAYEQYF. The CDR3 coding sequence is TGTGCCAGCAGGCGGGGACAGGGGGCTTACGAGCAGTACTTC.